The present T cell receptor (beta chain) was sequenced within a study of T cell repertoires in cytomegalovirus infection. Overall study results and limits: Dominating the ex vivo response were HLA-C-restricted CMV-specific TCR beta clonotypes.

This clonotype has more than one count but fewer than ten. The antigen is not known. Mismatch with germline at one junction end may stem from a read error. The CDR3 extends over 13 amino acids. The V gene's germline CDR1 is DFQATT and CDR2 SNEGSKA (reference sequence). TCRdb reanalysed the reads using MiXCR and keeps one entry per CDR3 protein. The profile shows nearly 650,000 distinct CDR3 sequences, 20% to 25% of them singletons. This chain uses TRBV20-1 with TRBJ1-2, with D possibly TRBD1 on 6 matching bases. The TCR was taken from a human donor in good health (CMV status not recorded). Some clones in this sample may be carry-over from other donors' samples. Sequencing was carried out using CD8+ T cells from PBMCs. CDR3: CSARAGGGYDYTF. CDR3 DNA sequence: TGCAGTGCTAGAGCTGGGGGCGGATATGACTACACCTTC.